The source of this T cell receptor (beta chain) is a study of PD-1 blockade in classical Hodgkin lymphoma. Sample time point: cycle 4 day 1 (C4D1), after five to seven weeks of nivolumab. With no exception, relapse followed autologous stem cell transplantation in all patients, and brentuximab vedotin exposure varied. This clone showed up just a few times. Germline assignment: CDR1 SNHLY and CDR2 FYNNEI. Trimming stripped 4 bases from V and 2 bases from J, with 12 bases between. This CDR3 is 15 amino acids long. TCRdb's table, derived via immunoSEQ multiplex PCR, lists solely in-frame clones and lacks some. The sample lists about 4,600 clones, approximately 67% occurring once.

Sequencing used peripheral blood mononuclear cells (PBMCs), obtained before the fourth cycle of nivolumab. The genes are TRBV2 and TRBJ1-5, with D possibly being TRBD1 (5 bases). This TCR came from a human donor with classical Hodgkin lymphoma. This chain's CDR3 is CASSAQGLGNQPQHF. Written as DNA, the CDR3 is TGTGCCAGCAGTGCCCAGGGACTTGGCAATCAGCCCCAGCATTTT.